This TCR beta chain appears in the sequencing data of a study of cytomegalovirus exposure and HLA in healthy donors. Using immunoSEQ multiplex PCR, the repertoire was profiled, and TCRdb retains in-frame clones only, with some absent. The profile shows some 320,000 clones, roughly 87% of them singletons. This CDR3 comprises 12 residues. V was pared by 6 bases and J by 6 bases, with 12 bases between. CDR1 and CDR2 from the germline V gene are MNHEY and SMNVEV (reference sequence). The receptor comes from a young woman in good health and CMV-seropositive. The sequencing input was PBMCs. The rearrangement uses TRBV27 and TRBJ2-7; perhaps D is TRBD1 or TRBD2 (5 bases each). CDR3: CASSRGRGEQYF. The CDR3 region has the DNA TGTGCCAGCAGCCGGGGACGTGGCGAGCAGTACTTC.